This TCR beta chain was recovered during a study of technical replicates of blood from several donors. Germline V gene data show CDR1 as SGHTA and CDR2 as FQGNSA. V was pared by 5 bases and J by 2 bases, with 8 bases of the junction left unmatched. The CDR3 contains 16 residues. Assay: immunoSEQ multiplex PCR; the TCRdb copy retains only in-frame clones and omits some. The data hold about 76,000 clones, with around 90% observed a single time. The genes are TRBV7-2 and TRBJ2-5, with 10 positions matching TRBD2. This TCR came from a human donor in good health. Sequencing used T cells isolated from PBMCs. The CDR3 DNA reads as TGTGCCAGCAGCCTGGCCTCTAGCGGGGGACAAGAGACCCAGTACTTC. Protein product: CASSLASSGGQETQYF.